These 5 T cell receptor beta chains were all obtained from the same sample, sequenced in a study of vaccination and CD4 T cells after COVID-19. Their recognized antigens are unknown. Treatment meaning: approximately 9-day PBMC culture with coronavirus spike peptide pools or control peptides (ViraFEST assay). The Oncomine TCR Beta short-read assay sequenced DNA from cultured CD4+ T cells. TCRdb ran MiXCR on the PCR reads and lists one entry per CDR3 protein. The sample records about 12,000 distinct CDR3 sequences, around 52% being singletons. Sequencing was performed on CD4+ T cells from blood, cultured in vitro. These TCRs come from a human donor who had recovered from COVID-19.

This sequence joins TRBV6-4 and TRBJ2-3; 7 nucleotides match TRBD1. J gave up 4 bases and V 0 bases, and 1 base lay outside the gene matches. The CDR3 runs 14 residues. Germline values: CDR1 MRHNA, CDR2 SNTAGT. In nucleotides, the CDR3 is TGTGCCAGCAGTGACTCAGGGGGCGCAGATACGCAGTATTTT. Its translation is CASSDSGGADTQYF.

The chain uses TRBV20-1 and TRBJ2-5; D gene ambiguous. The ends were cut back, 0 bases at V and 5 bases at J, with 4 bases in the middle. Germline V lookup: CDR1 DFQATT, CDR2 SNEGSKA (reference sequence). The CDR3 runs 11 residues. In DNA, the CDR3 is TGCAGTGCTAGAGATTACGAGACCCAGTACTTC. Its translation is CSARDYETQYF.

The rearrangement uses TRBV19 and TRBJ2-3, with TRBD2 as a possible D gene (6 bases). Trimming took 7 bases from V and 3 from J, leaving 14 bases between them. This CDR3 spans 14 amino acids. Germline loops: CDR1 LNHDA, CDR2 SQIVND (reference sequence). CDR3 region: CASTRREGTDTQYF. The CDR3 DNA follows: TGTGCCAGTACTCGGCGGGAAGGGACAGATACGCAGTATTTT.

This clonotype was observed a few times. The chain carries TRBV5-6 and TRBJ2-1; possibly TRBD1 for D (6 bases). The V and J ends lost 0 bases and 2 bases respectively, with 6 bases between them. The CDR3 contains 14 residues. CDR1 and CDR2 from the germline V gene are SGHDT and YYEEEE. Here the CDR3 DNA reads TGTGCCAGCAGCTTGGCAGGGGCCTACAATGAGCAGTTCTTC. As protein: CASSLAGAYNEQFF.

In this sample, this clonotype turned up once. This chain uses TRBV10-3 with TRBJ2-7; the match to TRBD1 covers 10 bases. CDR1 is ENHRY and CDR2 is SYGVKD in the germline V gene. The CDR3 covers 15 residues. Trimming at V came to 2 bases and at J to 3 bases, leaving 4 bases not matched to a gene. The CDR3 spells CAISEARTGGYEQYF. CDR3 coding DNA: TGTGCCATCAGTGAGGCGAGGACAGGGGGCTACGAGCAGTACTTC.